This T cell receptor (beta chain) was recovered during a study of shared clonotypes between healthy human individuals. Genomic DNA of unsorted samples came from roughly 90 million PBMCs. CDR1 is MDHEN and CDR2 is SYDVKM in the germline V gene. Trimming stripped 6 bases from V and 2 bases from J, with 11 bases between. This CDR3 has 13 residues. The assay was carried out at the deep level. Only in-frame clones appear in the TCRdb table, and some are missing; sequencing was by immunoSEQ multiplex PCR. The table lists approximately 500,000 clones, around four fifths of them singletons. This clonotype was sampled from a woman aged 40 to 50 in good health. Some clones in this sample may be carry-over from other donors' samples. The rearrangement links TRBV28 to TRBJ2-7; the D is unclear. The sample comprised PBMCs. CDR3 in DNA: TGTGCCAGCAGCCCGGGCCCGACCTACGAGCAGTACTTC. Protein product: CASSPGPTYEQYF.